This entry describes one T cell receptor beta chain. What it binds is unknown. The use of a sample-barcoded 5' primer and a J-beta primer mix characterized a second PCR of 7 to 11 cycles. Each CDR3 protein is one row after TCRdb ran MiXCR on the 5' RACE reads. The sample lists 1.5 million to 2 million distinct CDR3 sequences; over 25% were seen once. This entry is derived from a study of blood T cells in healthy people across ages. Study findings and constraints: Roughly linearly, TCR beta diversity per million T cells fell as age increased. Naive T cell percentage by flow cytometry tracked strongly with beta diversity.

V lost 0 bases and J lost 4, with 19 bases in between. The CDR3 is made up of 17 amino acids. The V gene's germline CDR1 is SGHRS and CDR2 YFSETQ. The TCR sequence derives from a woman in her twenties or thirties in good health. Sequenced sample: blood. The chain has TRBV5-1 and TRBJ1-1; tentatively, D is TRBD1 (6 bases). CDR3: CASSLGPRGGSTTEAFF. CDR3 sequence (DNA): TGCGCCAGCAGCTTGGGCCCCCGAGGGGGAAGTACCACTGAAGCTTTCTTT.